This T cell receptor (beta chain) was observed in a study of T cells after yellow fever vaccination. Study-level points and caveats: Overlap between CD4 and CD8 compartments was detected for a small share of clonotypes.

Researchers made TCR cDNA using 5'RACE template switching, and this step added a universal primer site and UMIs. TCRdb re-called the 5' RACE reads through MiXCR, storing one row per CDR3 protein. The data contain some 320,000 distinct CDR3 sequences, around 4.3% of them singletons. This clonotype came up many times. Its antigen is undetermined. Deletions cut 7 bases from V and 9 bases from J, with 13 bases between. The CDR3 runs to 12 residues. Germline CDR1 and CDR2: SGHTA and FQGNSA. This TCR derives from a man younger than 30 who received the YFV17D yellow fever vaccine. The sequencing here drew on PBMCs, taken 15 days after the yellow fever booster vaccination. V and J are TRBV7-2 and TRBJ2-1; D is unresolved. CDR3 region: CASTNPPVEQFF. For the CDR3, the DNA is TGTGCCAGCACTAATCCCCCCGTTGAGCAGTTCTTC.